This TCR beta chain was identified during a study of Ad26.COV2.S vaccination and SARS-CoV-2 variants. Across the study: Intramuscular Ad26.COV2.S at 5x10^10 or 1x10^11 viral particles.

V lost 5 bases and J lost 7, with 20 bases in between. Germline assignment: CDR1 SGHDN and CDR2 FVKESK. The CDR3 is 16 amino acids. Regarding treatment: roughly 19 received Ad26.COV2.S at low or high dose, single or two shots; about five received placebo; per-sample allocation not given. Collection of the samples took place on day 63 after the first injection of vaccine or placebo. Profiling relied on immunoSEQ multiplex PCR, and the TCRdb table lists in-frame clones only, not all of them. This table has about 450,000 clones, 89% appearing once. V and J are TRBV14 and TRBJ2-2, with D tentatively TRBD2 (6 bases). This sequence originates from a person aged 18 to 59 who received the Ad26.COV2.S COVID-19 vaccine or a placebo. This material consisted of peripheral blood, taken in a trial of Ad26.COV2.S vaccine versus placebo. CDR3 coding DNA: TGTGCCAGCAGCTCAGGAGAGACTAGACGGGACGGGGAGCTGTTTTTT. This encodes CASSSGETRRDGELFF.